This TCR beta chain was sequenced during a study of blood T cell repertoires in COVID-19. Study in general: Donors in the United States, Italy and Spain gave samples during acute or convalescent COVID-19.

The CDR3 runs 18 residues. The J segment lost 4 bases and the V segment lost 1 base, leaving 12 bases of the junction unmatched. The germline gives CDR1 MGHRA, CDR2 YSYEKL. In the authors' methods: By means of reference gene primer amplification, nucleated cell counts were estimated. Assay used: immunoSEQ multiplex PCR; TCRdb lists only in-frame clones, some missing. That table gives V, J and clone size, and the DNA gave D and trimming. Counted here are about 52,000 clones, around 81% occurring once; the ten biggest clones make up more than 20%. The sequence came from an elderly woman with COVID-19, enrolled during active disease. The sample taken for sequencing was peripheral blood. V usage is TRBV4-1 and J usage is TRBJ2-1, with 8 nucleotides matching TRBD2. CDR3 sequence (DNA): TGCGCCAGCAGCCAAGTTTCCCTAGCGGGCCTGTCTTACAATGAGCAGTTCTTC. Its translation: CASSQVSLAGLSYNEQFF.